This TCR beta chain was captured in a study of cytomegalovirus exposure and HLA in healthy donors. Primers: 60 Vbeta forward and 13 Jbeta reverse. The method was immunoSEQ multiplex PCR; TCRdb's version includes in-frame clones alone and lacks a portion of them. The profile shows over 130,000 clones, roughly 80% of them singletons. The study's findings and limits: Some V segments, TRBV6-2 and TRBV6-3 among them, were indistinguishable and were therefore excluded.

CDR1 and CDR2 from the germline V gene are MDHEN and SYDVKM. The CDR3 consists of 15 residues. The germline V and J ends were trimmed by 7 bases and 6 bases, with 22 bases remaining between them. Of note for this clone: Its specificity is unknown.

This receptor was obtained from a human donor in good health. The sample comprised PBMCs. The J gene is TRBJ2-7, the V gene TRBV28; D unclear. CDR3 sequence (DNA): TGTGCCAGCAACAAAGTTGGCCACCTTGCTTCCGAGCAGTACTTC. This sequence encodes CASNKVGHLASEQYF.